Each of the 7 T cell receptor beta chains below was sequenced from the same sample in a study of blood T cells in healthy people across ages. Alongside a J-beta primer mix, a sample-barcoded 5' primer served in a second PCR lasting 7 to 11 cycles. Via MiXCR, TCRdb re-called the 5' RACE reads, giving one row per CDR3 protein. The sample shows hundreds of thousands of distinct CDR3 sequences, 25% to 35% of them seen only once. Sequencing input: blood. Receptors originate from an elderly woman in good health.

A single count supports this clonotype. Since a much larger clone is just one base distant, this may be a read error. V is TRBV7-8 and J is TRBJ2-5; the D gene is possibly TRBD2 (5 bases). Germline V gene data show CDR1 as SGHVS and CDR2 as FQNEAQ. This CDR3 contains 14 residues. The CDR3 here is CAGSPGEWWETQYF. The CDR3 region has the DNA TGTGCCGGCAGCCCCGGGGAGTGGTGGGAGACCCAGTACTTC. Full variable domain (missing parts from reference TRBV7-8 and TRBJ2-5): GAGVSQSPRYKVAKRGQDVALRCDPISGHVSLFWYQQALGQGPEFLTYFQNEAQLDKSGLPSDRFFAERPEGSVSTLKIQRTQQEDSAVYLCAGSPGEWWETQYFGPGTRLLVL.

The J gene is TRBJ2-5, the V gene TRBV20-1; TRBD2 matches 8 bases. The CDR3 runs 16 residues. With 1 base clipped from V and 1 base from J, the junction kept 8 bases outside the gene matches. The germline CDR1 and CDR2 sequences are DFQATT and SNEGSKA (reference sequence). CDR3 bases: TGCAGTGCTAGAGGTCTCCAGCGGGGGCCCCAAGAGACCCAGTACTTC. It encodes CSARGLQRGPQETQYF.

This clonotype came up a few times. J is TRBJ1-2 and V is TRBV5-5, with a possible D match to TRBD1 (6 bases). The V gene's germline CDR1 is SGHKS and CDR2 YYEKEE (reference sequence). V was clipped by 3 bases and J by 8 bases, with 20 bases between them. The CDR3 is made up of 15 amino acids. CDR3 nucleotide sequence: TGTGCCAGCAGCTCAGATACGCAGGGGCGGTCGGGCTACACCTTC. Its protein product is CASSSDTQGRSGYTF.

Of note for this clonotype: A much larger clone lies a single base off, so this may be a read error. The CDR3 does not end in the conserved phenylalanine or tryptophan, so this is likely a read error. This chain connects TRBV20-1 to TRBJ2-5; 13 nucleotides agree with TRBD2. Germline CDR1 reads DFQATT; CDR2 reads SNEGSKA (reference sequence). The CDR3 contains 14 residues. After removal of 6 bases from V and 5 bases from J, the junction contained 6 bases not matched to a gene. This chain's CDR3 is CSATSGGAWETQYS. For the CDR3, the DNA is TGCAGTGCAACTAGCGGGGGGGCCTGGGAGACCCAGTACTCC.

The J gene is TRBJ2-2, the V gene TRBV6-2 or TRBV6-3; tentatively, D is TRBD1 (6 bases). Looked up from germline, CDR1 is MNHEY and CDR2 is SVGEGT. The V end was cut by 4 bases, the J end by 3 bases, with 12 bases between. The CDR3 length is 15 residues. CDR3: CASSSQTGDTGELFF. The CDR3 DNA reads as TGTGCCAGCAGTTCACAGACAGGCGACACCGGGGAGCTGTTTTTT.

This clonotype has just a few counts. Since a much larger clone is just one base distant, this may be a read error. CDR3 sequence (DNA): TGCAGTGCTAGCCCGCGAAACTCCTACAATGAGCAGTACTTC. Residues: CSASPRNSYNEQYF. The chain joins TRBV20-1 to TRBJ2-1; D unclear. The DNA end is a closer match to TRBJ2-7, so the J assignment may be wrong. Germline V gene data show CDR1 as DFQATT and CDR2 as SNEGSKA (reference sequence). The CDR3 totals 14 residues.

This clonotype was seen a handful of times. It may be a read error: a sequence one base away is much more abundant. The chain is built from TRBV6-5 and TRBJ2-7; D possibly corresponds to TRBD2 (6 bases). From germline, CDR1 is MNHEY and CDR2 SVGAGI. V was trimmed by 6 bases and J by 3 bases, leaving 15 bases between them. This CDR3 region has 14 residues. CDR3 sequence (DNA): TGTGCCAGCAGCCAACTAGTGGGGGGCTACGAGCAGTACTTC. It specifies CASSQLVGGYEQYF.